This TCR beta chain was captured in a study of blood T cell repertoires in COVID-19. V lost 5 bases, J lost 6 bases, and 13 bases lay in between. Germline values: CDR1 SQVTM, CDR2 ANQGSEA. The CDR3 sequence is 12 residues long. Source study methods: Amplification of reference gene primers provided the estimated nucleated cell counts. The assay was immunoSEQ multiplex PCR, and TCRdb's table has in-frame clones only and misses some. V, J and clone size derive from that table, while D and trimming were established from the DNA sequence. Here the sample spans about 210,000 clones, 70% to 85% being singletons.

This TCR was recovered from an elderly woman with COVID-19, enrolled during active disease. The chain carries TRBV29-1 and TRBJ1-2; TRBD1 is a possible D gene (5 bases). Sequencing used peripheral blood. As DNA, the CDR3 is TGCAGCGTTAGATCAGGGAAGGATGGCTACACCTTC. Protein sequence: CSVRSGKDGYTF.